This TCR beta chain emerged from a study of early T cells in non-severe SARS-CoV-2 infection. Study background: The chains were unpaired, and the sequenced material was bulk RNA from unsorted whole blood. Regarding the study as a whole: There was a bias toward anti-spike CD8 responses in VDJdb matching, which missed private and CD4 specificities.

Comment on this clonotype: As yet, its antigen is unknown.

The CDR3 spans 13 residues. CDR1 SGHAT and CDR2 FQNNGV come from the germline V gene. Deletions cut 7 bases from V and 3 bases from J, with 13 bases between. Separate cDNA molecules each had unique molecular identifiers attached to them. TCRdb re-called the 5' RACE reads through MiXCR, storing one row per CDR3 protein. The table shows some 56,000 distinct CDR3 sequences, with roughly 16% occurring only once. Sequences were derived from whole blood, sampled at baseline. This clonotype was obtained from an adult who was a healthcare worker with PCR-confirmed SARS-CoV-2 infection or an uninfected control (not recorded which). The chain couples TRBV11-2 to TRBJ2-7; D gene ambiguous. As DNA, the CDR3 is TGTGCCAGCACCTTGGACCGATACTACGAGCAGTACTTC. Protein: CASTLDRYYEQYF.